This T cell receptor beta chain was captured by sequencing in a study of OX40 agonist ivuxolimab in advanced cancers. V was shortened by 3 bases and J by 8 bases, with 13 bases between the two germline ends. This CDR3 is built from 13 residues. Germline lookup yields CDR1 MNHGY and CDR2 SVAAGI. Only in-frame clones appear in the TCRdb table, and some are missing; sequencing was by immunoSEQ multiplex PCR. Among 70,000 to 90,000 clones listed, roughly 83% were seen once. Study-wide results and limits: Expanded clones were, on average, more numerous among CD8+ T cells than CD4+. The investigators did not determine what antigen specificity the expanded peripheral T cells had.

Note on this clone: The target antigen is unknown.

The chain combines TRBV6-9 with TRBJ1-2; tentative D call: TRBD1 (6 bases). Sample: CD4+ or CD8+ T cells sorted from blood, taken in a trial of the OX40 agonist ivuxolimab. The receptor was isolated from an adult with an advanced solid tumor such as melanoma, head and neck, liver or kidney cancer. CDR3 loop: CASSYIGGNGYTF. In DNA, the CDR3 is TGTGCCAGCAGTTACATAGGGGGGAACGGCTACACCTTC.